Here is one TCR beta chain with its context. Its antigen is as yet unknown. The data stem from a study of PD-1 blockade in classical Hodgkin lymphoma. Study-wide findings and caveats: Baseline diversity resembling that of newly diagnosed patients was seen in complete responders. Underlying causes for the observed repertoire differences were not defined, possibly disease activity or prior therapy. Reported baseline diversity: healthy donors highest, relapsed/refractory patients lowest.

The protocol was immunoSEQ multiplex PCR, while the TCRdb copy is restricted to in-frame clones and leaves out a portion. The sample has about 13,000 clones; about four fifths are singletons. Each of the patients experienced relapse following autologous stem cell transplantation, and their brentuximab vedotin exposure differed. V dropped 6 bases and J dropped 4 bases, with 16 bases sitting between them. Germline loops: CDR1 MGHRA, CDR2 YSYEKL. The CDR3 loop spans 16 amino acids. The sequence was obtained from a human donor with classical Hodgkin lymphoma. The V and J genes are TRBV4-1 and TRBJ1-6; D is possibly TRBD1 (6 bases). The starting material was peripheral blood mononuclear cells (PBMCs), obtained at baseline. CDR3 sequence: CASSFPRTVYNSPLHF. For the CDR3, the DNA is TGCGCCAGCAGTTTCCCCAGGACAGTTTATAATTCACCCCTCCACTTT.